Listed here are 15 T cell receptor beta chains from one sample, sequenced in a study of blood T cell repertoires in COVID-19. Profiling relied on immunoSEQ multiplex PCR, and the TCRdb table lists in-frame clones only, not all of them. The sample includes approximately 150,000 clones, 79% of them seen just once. Sequencing was done on a sample of peripheral blood. These TCRs come from a woman in her sixties with COVID-19, enrolled during active disease.

V is TRBV28 and J is TRBJ2-2; D uncertain. The CDR3 has 14 amino acids. Germline V lookup: CDR1 MDHEN, CDR2 SYDVKM. With 8 bases removed from V and 2 bases from J, the gap between germline ends came to 12 bases. CDR3 sequence (DNA): TGTGCCAGCGGAGCCTCCTTTAACACCGGGGAGCTGTTTTTT. Translation: CASGASFNTGELFF.

The chain combines TRBV11-2 with TRBJ2-3, with D possibly being TRBD1 (6 bases). The CDR3 is made up of 17 amino acids. V lost 4 bases and J lost 4, with 21 bases in between. Germline assignment: CDR1 SGHAT and CDR2 FQNNGV. CDR3 DNA: TGTGCCAGCAGCTGGGGATTCCGGGACACTTCCCCAGATACGCAGTATTTT. Translating it yields CASSWGFRDTSPDTQYF.

J is TRBJ1-2 and V is TRBV6-1, with 7 bases that match TRBD1. Germline lookup yields CDR1 MNHNS and CDR2 SASEGT. The CDR3 is 13 residues long. The V segment lost 2 bases and the J segment 7 bases; nucleotides outside the gene matches: 4. As DNA, the CDR3 is TGTGCCAGCAGTGAATTAAGGGGGCCTGGCTACACCTTC. As protein: CASSELRGPGYTF.

The chain employs TRBV10-1 and TRBJ1-1; D is possibly TRBD1 (6 bases). Germline V gene lookup returns CDR1 WNHNN and CDR2 SYGVQD (reference sequence). Trimming removed 5 bases at V and 4 bases at J, with 17 bases between. The CDR3 is 15 amino acids. The DNA of the CDR3 is TGCGCCAGCAGTCAAGAGGGACAACTTTCCACTGAAGCTTTCTTT. Amino acid sequence: CASSQEGQLSTEAFF.

The genes are TRBV29-1 and TRBJ1-1; tentative D call: TRBD1 (5 bases). The CDR3 is 11 amino acids. Per the germline V gene, CDR1 is SQVTM and CDR2 is ANQGSEA. Trimming took off 3 bases at V and 13 bases at J, with 15 bases between the two ends. The CDR3 loop reads CSVEAGLESFF. CDR3 bases: TGCAGCGTTGAGGCAGGGTTGGAGAGTTTCTTT.

The genes are TRBV11-3 and TRBJ2-7; TRBD2 matches at 11 bases. The V gene's germline CDR1 is SGHNT and CDR2 YENEEA. Trimming cost V 5 bases and J 2 bases; bases outside gene matches: 5. CDR3 size: 15 residues. In DNA form, the CDR3 reads TGTGCCAGCAGCCAGGGGACTAGCGGAACCTACGAGCAGTACTTC. This translates into CASSQGTSGTYEQYF.

The rearrangement joins TRBV3-1 (or the pseudogene TRBV3-2) to TRBJ2-1; maybe TRBD2 (5 bases). Trimming pared 4 bases from V and 2 bases from J, leaving 6 bases between. Looked up from germline, CDR1 is LGHDT and CDR2 is YNNKEL (reference sequence). The length of the CDR3 is 13 residues. The CDR3 here is CASSPGTYNEQFF. The CDR3 DNA follows: TGTGCCAGCAGCCCGGGGACCTACAATGAGCAGTTCTTC.

J is TRBJ1-2 and V is TRBV3-1 (or the pseudogene TRBV3-2); D is unresolved. V lost 6 bases to trimming and J lost 2 bases, with 13 bases between them. Germline-derived CDR1 and CDR2 are LGHDT and YNNKEL (reference sequence). The CDR3 length is 14 residues. The CDR3 bases are TGTGCCAGCAGTCGAAGCGACCCAAACTATGGCTACACCTTC. Translation gives CASSRSDPNYGYTF.

V and J are TRBV15 and TRBJ2-1; the D gene is possibly TRBD2 (6 bases). CDR3 length: 18 amino acids. V shed 0 bases and J shed 0 bases, with 15 bases lying between them. The germline V gene encodes CDR1 LNHNV and CDR2 YYDKDF (reference sequence). CDR3 nucleotides: TGTGCCACCAGCAGAGAAAGCAGCGGGCTCGGCTCCTACAATGAGCAGTTCTTC. Translated: CATSRESSGLGSYNEQFF. The full variable domain, completed using reference TRBV15 and TRBJ2-1, is DAMVIQNPRYQVTQFGKPVTLSCSQTLNHNVMYWYQQKSSQAPKLLFHYYDKDFNNEADTPDNFQSRRPNTSFCFLDIRSPGLGDTAMYLCATSRESSGLGSYNEQFFGPGTRLTVL.

V and J are TRBV28 and TRBJ2-7, with 10 bases lining up with TRBD1. Per germline, CDR1 MDHEN and CDR2 SYDVKM. The CDR3 has 17 amino acids. With 5 bases clipped from V and 7 bases from J, the junction kept 17 bases outside the gene matches. The DNA for the CDR3 is TGTGCCAGCAGTCCACTCGGTTTAGGGACAGGGGTCATGGAGCAGTACTTC. Protein: CASSPLGLGTGVMEQYF.

CDR3 residues: CASSQGRGFGEQYF. Here the CDR3 DNA reads TGCGCCAGCAGCCAGGGTCGGGGGTTCGGCGAGCAGTACTTC. V usage is TRBV4-3 and J usage is TRBJ2-7; perhaps TRBD2 as D (6 bases). V was clipped by 3 bases and J by 6 bases, with 15 bases between them. Germline loops: CDR1 LGHNA, CDR2 YSLEER. This CDR3 region has 14 residues.

A few counts support this clone. J is TRBJ2-1 and V is TRBV11-3, with TRBD2 matching over 11 bases. Germline loops: CDR1 SGHNT, CDR2 YENEEA. V gave up 2 bases and J gave up 9 bases; unmatched junction bases: 9. This CDR3 spans 16 amino acids. The CDR3: CASSLTLAGGRGEQFF. In DNA form, the CDR3 reads TGTGCCAGCAGCTTAACGCTAGCGGGAGGAAGGGGTGAGCAGTTCTTC.

This rearrangement joins TRBV5-1 to TRBJ2-3, with TRBD2 identical over 9 bases. J gave up 2 bases and V 4 bases, and 8 bases lay outside the gene matches. The germline V gene encodes CDR1 SGHRS and CDR2 YFSETQ. The CDR3 runs 16 residues. The CDR3 sequence is CASSPGTSHPTDTQYF. The CDR3 region has the DNA TGCGCCAGCAGCCCCGGGACTAGCCATCCCACAGATACGCAGTATTTT.

This sequence joins TRBV28 and TRBJ2-5; TRBD1 agrees at 8 bases. J was trimmed by 1 base and V by 0 bases; bases with no gene match: 7. Germline lookup yields CDR1 MDHEN and CDR2 SYDVKM. The CDR3 covers 17 residues. CDR3 DNA sequence: TGTGCCAGCAGTTTATGGGTCCCGGGACAGGTCCAAGAGACCCAGTACTTC. Protein sequence: CASSLWVPGQVQETQYF.

The chain couples TRBV5-6 to TRBJ1-2, with D perhaps TRBD1 (6 bases). Looked up from germline, CDR1 is SGHDT and CDR2 is YYEEEE. Between the trimmed V and J ends, which lost 4 bases and 4 bases, there was a span of 20 bases. The length of the CDR3 is 16 residues. CDR3 sequence (DNA): TGTGCCAGCAGCCCGTTGGGGGCCGTTAATTCCTATGGCTACACCTTC. Its translation is CASSPLGAVNSYGYTF. The entire variable domain, with the rest obtained from reference TRBV5-6 and TRBJ1-2, is as follows: DAGVTQSPTHLIKTRGQQVTLRCSPKSGHDTVSWYQQALGQGPQFIFQYYEEEERQRGNFPDRFSGHQFPNYSSELNVNALLLGDSALYLCASSPLGAVNSYGYTFGSGTRLTVV.